A selection of T cell receptor beta chains follows, all from one sample in a study of blood T cells in healthy people across ages. TCRdb processed the 5' RACE reads anew with MiXCR; each CDR3 protein has one entry. This sample has 1.8 million or so distinct CDR3 sequences, with around 42% found just once. Sequenced sample: blood. These receptor sequences come from a human donor in good health. Both conserved end residues are part of each CDR3. The D gene is left open where the match is weak. A clone size is listed for some rows: how often the clone was seen (once, few, many), or a class if it is expanded.

j_call v_call cdr3_length d_call clone_size cdr3_nt cdr3_aa
TRBJ1-1 TRBV7-3 15 TRBD1 NA TGTGCCAGCAGCTTAATAACAGGGGGCTACGCTGAAGCTTTCTTT CASSLITGGYAEAFF
TRBJ1-2 TRBV20-1 10 NA NA TGCAGTGCTAACTATAACGGCTACACCTTC CSANYNGYTF
TRBJ2-6 TRBV24-1 21 NA few TGTGCCACCAGTGGGGCTACTAATCAGCAGGCGCACCTCTCTGGGGCCAACGTCCTGACTTTC CATSGATNQQAHLSGANVLTF
TRBJ1-1 TRBV12-3/TRBV12-4 14 NA once TGTGCCAGCAGATTGGACCGGCGTGACGCTGAAGCTTTCTTT CASRLDRRDAEAFF
TRBJ1-2 TRBV7-9 11 NA NA TGTGCCAGCAGCTTAGACGATGGCTACACCTTC CASSLDDGYTF
TRBJ2-4 TRBV20-1 15 NA few TGCAGTGCTAGATCCCCGGGCCTAGCCAAAAACATTCAGTACTTC CSARSPGLAKNIQYF
TRBJ2-1 TRBV11-2 15 TRBD2 NA TGTGCCAGCAGCTTCCTGGCTAGCGGGGGCAATGAGCAGTTCTTC CASSFLASGGNEQFF
TRBJ2-3 TRBV6-6 15 TRBD2 few TGTGTCAGCAGCGGGGACTGGCCCAGGACAGATACGCAGTATTTT CVSSGDWPRTDTQYF
TRBJ2-1 TRBV28 15 TRBD2 NA TGTGCCAGCACTCAAGCGGGGGGGCCCCACAATGAGCAGTTCTTC CASTQAGGPHNEQFF
TRBJ2-2 TRBV7-2 15 NA NA TGTGCCAGCAGCCAAAAAGTGGGGGACACCGGGGAGCTGTTTTTT CASSQKVGDTGELFF
TRBJ1-2 TRBV4-3 15 NA once TGCGCCAGCAACCAAGATGTATTCGAAGGGTATGGCTACACCTTC CASNQDVFEGYGYTF
TRBJ2-3 TRBV20-1 14 NA NA TGCAGAGCTAGAGTCGAGGGAAAATCAGATACGCAGTATTTT CRARVEGKSDTQYF
TRBJ1-1 TRBV6-2/TRBV6-3 15 TRBD1 NA TGTGCCAGCAGAGACACCACAGGGGGGGACACTGAAGCTTTCTTT CASRDTTGGDTEAFF
TRBJ1-2 TRBV6-5 15 TRBD1 few TGTGCCAGCAAGACAGGGGAGGACGCTAACTATGGCTACACCTTC CASKTGEDANYGYTF
TRBJ1-1 TRBV20-1 13 NA NA TGCAGCGCCAACCTCAACTTGGACACTGAAGCTTTCTTT CSANLNLDTEAFF
TRBJ1-1 TRBV5-5 14 NA NA TGTGCCAGCAGCTTTCGACCAGAGTACACTGAAGCTTTCTTT CASSFRPEYTEAFF
TRBJ1-2 TRBV7-9 15 NA few TGTGCCAGCAGCCCCTTAAAGACAGCTAACTATGGCTACACCTTC CASSPLKTANYGYTF
TRBJ2-1 TRBV2 16 TRBD1 NA TGTGCCAGCAGTGAAGCGACGACAGGGCGGTACAATGAGCAGTTCTTC CASSEATTGRYNEQFF
TRBJ2-5 TRBV5-6 15 TRBD1 NA TGTGCCAGCAGCCTTGTAGACAGGGAAATGTGGGAGCAGTACTTC CASSLVDREMWEQYF
TRBJ2-2 TRBV6-2/TRBV6-3 13 NA NA TGTGCCAGCAAACAGGGTGCCACCGGGGAGCTGTTTTTT CASKQGATGELFF
TRBJ2-7 TRBV7-8 17 NA NA TGTGCCAGCAGTTTCACCTTGGGCGGGGGCCCTTCCTACGAGCAGTACTTC CASSFTLGGGPSYEQYF
TRBJ2-1 TRBV5-5 16 NA NA TGTGCCAGCAGCATATTAGCGGTCGCGACCTACAATGAGCAGTTCTTC CASSILAVATYNEQFF
TRBJ2-7 TRBV10-3 13 NA few TGTGCCACATCGGACAGAATCTCCTACGAGCAGTACTTC CATSDRISYEQYF
TRBJ1-2 TRBV12-3/TRBV12-4 14 NA few TGTGCCAGCAGTTTAGATTCGGGGGCCTATGGCTACACCTTC CASSLDSGAYGYTF
TRBJ2-1 TRBV11-2 16 TRBD2 NA TGTGCCAGCAGCTTAGACCCTAGCGGGGGGAACAATGAGCAGTTCTTC CASSLDPSGGNNEQFF
TRBJ2-3 TRBV12-3/TRBV12-4 15 NA few TGTGCCAGCAGTTTAGGGGTGATAAGCGCAGATACGCAGTATTTT CASSLGVISADTQYF
TRBJ2-2 TRBV15 13 NA few TGTGCCACCAGCAGACAGGGGAACGGGGAGCTGTTTTTT CATSRQGNGELFF
TRBJ1-6 TRBV9 18 TRBD1 NA TGTGCCAGCAGCGTAGCTATAAGGACAGGGGGCTTCAATTCACCCCTCCACTTT CASSVAIRTGGFNSPLHF
TRBJ1-2 TRBV20-1 11 NA NA TGCAGTGCTTCTTACGAGCGTGGCTACACCTTC CSASYERGYTF
TRBJ2-6 TRBV4-3 18 TRBD1 NA TGCGCCAGCAGCCAAGCAGGGGGTCTAAGCTCTGGGACCAACGTCCTGACTTTC CASSQAGGLSSGTNVLTF
TRBJ2-3 TRBV20-1 13 NA NA TGCAGTGTTAGTGGCAGCAGCACAGATACGCAGTATTTT CSVSGSSTDTQYF
TRBJ2-3 TRBV10-3 13 NA few TGTGCCATCACCAAAAAGACCACAGATACGCAGTATTTT CAITKKTTDTQYF
TRBJ1-2 TRBV6-5 15 NA NA TGTGCCAGCAGTTATGGGGGGCTAAGTGACTATGGCTACACCTTC CASSYGGLSDYGYTF
TRBJ2-7 TRBV6-1 13 NA NA TGTGCCAGCAGGCCCGGGACCACCGGCGAGCAGTACTTC CASRPGTTGEQYF
TRBJ2-1 TRBV10-3 13 TRBD1 few TGTGCCATCAGGGGACAGATTAACAATGAGCAGTTCTTC CAIRGQINNEQFF
TRBJ2-7 TRBV20-1 16 TRBD1 NA TGCAGTGCTAGTATCCGGGACAGGGGGCCCACCTGCGAGCAGTACTTC CSASIRDRGPTCEQYF
TRBJ1-6 TRBV5-6 14 TRBD1 NA TGTGCCAGCAGCTTTGGACAGGTTCTTTCACCCCTCCACTTT CASSFGQVLSPLHF
TRBJ1-2 TRBV7-9 18 TRBD1 NA TGTGCCAGCAGCGAGCAGGGGGACCCTTCATACATTAACTATGGCTACACCTTC CASSEQGDPSYINYGYTF
TRBJ2-7 TRBV27 13 NA once TGTACCAGCGGGTTTTTGAGGGGCTACGAGCAGTACTTC CTSGFLRGYEQYF
TRBJ1-2 TRBV28 13 NA NA TGTGCCAGCACCTTTCCCCTAGGGGATGGCTACACCTTC CASTFPLGDGYTF
TRBJ2-2 TRBV7-3 15 NA NA TGTGCCAGCAGCTTAACGACAGTTAACACCGGGGAGCTGTTTTTT CASSLTTVNTGELFF
TRBJ1-5 TRBV28 16 NA NA TGTGCCAGCAGTAAATATCGGGGAGACAGCAATCAGCCCCAGCATTTT CASSKYRGDSNQPQHF
TRBJ2-1 TRBV7-2 17 NA few TGTGCCAGCAGCCCCAGCCTCAAGGGTGGGTCCTACAATGAGCAGTTCTTC CASSPSLKGGSYNEQFF
TRBJ1-2 TRBV28 15 NA few TGTGCCAGCAGTTCCTCCTGGGGTGGGAACTATGGCTACACCTTC CASSSSWGGNYGYTF
TRBJ2-5 TRBV28 15 TRBD2 NA TGTGCCAGTGGCCCCGGGGGGGGATTTAAAGAGACCCAGTACTTC CASGPGGGFKETQYF
TRBJ1-4 TRBV2 16 TRBD1 few TGTGCCAGCAGGCCCGACCAGGGGGTCGGGGGAGAAAAACTGTTTTTT CASRPDQGVGGEKLFF
TRBJ2-5 TRBV7-8 14 NA NA TGTGCCAGTGGGTACAAGCGAATCCAAGAGACCCAGTACTTC CASGYKRIQETQYF
TRBJ1-5 TRBV12-3/TRBV12-4 17 NA once TGTGCCAGCAGTTTAGGGGGGAGGGGGTTGGGCAATCAGCCCCAGCATTTT CASSLGGRGLGNQPQHF
TRBJ2-5 TRBV4-2 14 TRBD1 few TGTGCCAGCAGCCATAAACAGGGGCAAGAGACCCAGTACTTC CASSHKQGQETQYF
TRBJ1-5 TRBV14 13 TRBD1 NA TGTGCCAGCAGCCAAGCACAGGGGCAGCCCCAGCATTTT CASSQAQGQPQHF
TRBJ2-7 TRBV7-2 13 NA few TGTGCCAGCAAAGCGAAGGGATGGCAAGAGCAGTACTTC CASKAKGWQEQYF
TRBJ1-2 TRBV20-1 14 TRBD1 NA TGCAGTGCTACGAGTCTCGGGACAGGGGATGGCTACACCTTC CSATSLGTGDGYTF
TRBJ1-2 TRBV28 13 NA few TGTGCCAGCAGTTTAAACAGGGAACAGGGCTACACCTTC CASSLNREQGYTF